This T cell receptor (beta chain) was captured in a study of OX40 agonist ivuxolimab in advanced cancers. Autoimmune disease history or systemic immunosuppression disqualified patients. Within the sample, this clone is large. The CDR3 length is 14 residues. The V gene lost 4 bases and the J gene lost 3 bases, with 12 bases spanning the gap. Per the germline V gene, CDR1 is SEHNR and CDR2 is FQNEAQ (reference sequence). Sequenced by immunoSEQ multiplex PCR; TCRdb stores in-frame clones only, minus some. Of roughly 42,000 clones in the sample, approximately 89% were seen once. Sequencing was performed on CD4+ or CD8+ T cells sorted from blood, taken in a trial of the OX40 agonist ivuxolimab. The sequence was collected from an adult with an advanced solid tumor such as melanoma, head and neck, liver or kidney cancer. The rearrangement uses TRBV7-9 and TRBJ1-1; no clear D gene. The CDR3 DNA reads as TGTGCCAGCAGCTCATCCTTTTCAGACACTGAAGCTTTCTTT. Amino acid sequence: CASSSSFSDTEAFF.